Listed here are 2 T cell receptor beta chains from one sample, sequenced in a study of cytomegalovirus exposure and HLA in healthy donors. PCR involved 60 Vbeta and 13 Jbeta primers. Repertoires were generated with immunoSEQ multiplex PCR, while TCRdb's copy carries only in-frame clones and drops some. This sample has more than 110,000 clones, with roughly 70% found just once. The sample was PBMCs. These receptors were collected from a man aged 25-45 years in good health and CMV-seronegative.

This clone was recorded a few times. This sequence joins TRBV9 and TRBJ2-1, with 11 bases aligning to TRBD2. Unmatched junction bases numbered 10, after V lost 4 bases and J lost 7 bases. Germline V gene lookup returns CDR1 SGDLS and CDR2 YYNGEE. The length of the CDR3 is 16 residues. This CDR3 reads CASSPRTSGLLNEQFF. In nucleotides, the CDR3 is TGTGCCAGCAGCCCTCGGACTAGCGGGTTACTTAATGAGCAGTTCTTC.

The chain joins TRBV10-3 to TRBJ2-5; TRBD1 aligns across 7 bases. The trim removed 0 bases at V and 1 base at J, leaving 11 bases unmatched. The CDR3 spans 18 residues. Germline values: CDR1 ENHRY, CDR2 SYGVKD. Here the CDR3 reads CAISESRGQGLFQETQYF. For the CDR3, the DNA is TGTGCCATCAGTGAGTCAAGGGGGCAGGGGTTGTTCCAAGAGACCCAGTACTTC.